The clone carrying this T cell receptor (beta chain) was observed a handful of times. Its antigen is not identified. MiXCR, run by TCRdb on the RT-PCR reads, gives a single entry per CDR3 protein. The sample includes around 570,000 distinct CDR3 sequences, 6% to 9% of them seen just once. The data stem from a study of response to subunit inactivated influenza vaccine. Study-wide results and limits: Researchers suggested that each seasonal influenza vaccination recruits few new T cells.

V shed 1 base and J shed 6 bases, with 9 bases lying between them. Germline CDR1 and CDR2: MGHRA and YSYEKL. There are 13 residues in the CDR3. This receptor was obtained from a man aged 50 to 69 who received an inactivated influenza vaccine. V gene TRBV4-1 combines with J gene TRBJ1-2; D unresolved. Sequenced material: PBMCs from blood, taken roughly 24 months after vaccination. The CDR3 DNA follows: TGCGCCAGCAGCCAAGGTTTGACCCATGGCTACACCTTC. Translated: CASSQGLTHGYTF.